This record looks at one T cell receptor beta chain sequence and its context. The trim removed 2 bases at V and 7 bases at J, leaving 11 bases unmatched. The CDR3 extends over 17 amino acids. In germline, CDR1 is SGHRS, CDR2 YFSETQ. Vbeta (60) and Jbeta (13) primers were used in the PCR. Here immunoSEQ multiplex PCR was the method, and the copy in TCRdb shows in-frame clones only, minus some. The table shows approximately 180,000 clones, with around 80% occurring only once. The data belong to a study of cytomegalovirus exposure and HLA in healthy donors. The source of this sequence is a woman aged 40 to 50 in good health and CMV-seronegative. V gene TRBV5-1 combines with J gene TRBJ2-2; 10 bases agree with TRBD2. Sequencing was carried out using PBMCs. The CDR3, as DNA: TGCGCCAGCAGCTTCGGACTAGCGGAGAAATTTTTCGGGGAGCTGTTTTTT. As protein: CASSFGLAEKFFGELFF.